This is a list of T cell receptor beta chains from one sample in a study of radiotherapy plus CTLA-4 blockade in lung cancer. Here immunoSEQ multiplex PCR was the method, and the copy in TCRdb shows in-frame clones only, minus some. In the table there are roughly 130,000 clones, around 90% of which are singletons. Material: peripheral blood, obtained from a patient treated with radiotherapy plus ipilimumab. These receptors all come from a human donor with non-small cell lung cancer that progressed on radiotherapy plus ipilimumab. CDR3s leave out the opening cysteine and the closing phenylalanine or tryptophan.

V,CDR3
TRBV19,ASSGAQVGEKLF
TRBV7-2,ASSPQLGSYGYT
TRBV5-1,ASSSGLDADTQY
TRBV6-1,ASSVSSGRAQNIQY
TRBV15,ATSREGGALNEQY
TRBV27,ASSLFRQGRGT
TRBV19,ASSTSGFGTEAF
TRBV11-2,ASSTWTSASPYEQY
TRBV7-2,ASSDTFRYQETQY
TRBV2,ASSEGGLDTGELF
TRBV27,ASSLGGTQY
TRBV5-1,ASSWGSSGYTDTQY
TRBV19,ASSKPGQGHFEAF
TRBV4-1,ASGQGVLGANVLT
TRBV7-3,ASSLGGVNDEQF
TRBV5-6,ASSVGTLQGNYGYT
TRBV9,ASSAGLAGYEQY
TRBV14,ASSPLGQTNEQF
TRBV9,ASSGSGRGADTQY
TRBV6-5,ASGRETQY
TRBV27,ASRLEGTGKPGANVLT
TRBV7-6,ASSLARGPSYEQY
TRBV27,ASSPQTGGNEKLF
TRBV7-9,ASSTQGNYGYT
TRBV5-4,ASSWFQGAQMNTQY
TRBV5-4,ASSLGIGSPN
TRBV18,ASSPLFRLAGDEQY
TRBV7-2,ASSYRKTNQPQH
TRBV5-1,ASSLDTGANVLT
TRBV28,ASSLDGNSGNTIY
TRBV7-9,ASSPPSSVYTGELF
TRBV2,ASRGTSGHNEQF
TRBV27,ASSLGRGQEQY
TRBV27,ASSLGTYSYEQY
TRBV5-1,ASSPDGTGAYEQY
TRBV5-5,ASSLPLSGNTIY
TRBV29-1,SVDQGPLETQY